A single TCR beta chain is shown here with its context. Antigen specificity is unknown. The data stem from a study of T cells after yellow fever vaccination. This CDR3 has 13 residues. Trimming pared 2 bases from V and 9 bases from J, leaving 14 bases between. Germline CDR1 SGHNT, CDR2 YYREEE (reference sequence). Notes on the study in general: Peaking faster, on day 5 versus 15, the secondary response was nonetheless weaker.

TCRdb re-called the 5' RACE reads with MiXCR, one entry per CDR3 protein. The repertoire holds approximately 510,000 distinct CDR3 sequences, just over 20% seen once, with less than 20% in the top ten. The source of this sequence is a man between 18 and 35 years old who received the YFV17D yellow fever vaccine. V usage is TRBV5-4 and J usage is TRBJ2-5; D is uncertain. The sample here was PBMCs, taken roughly 20 days after the first yellow fever vaccination. CDR3 DNA: TGTGCCAGCAGCTTTGAAATGGCTGAGGCCCAGTACTTC. As protein: CASSFEMAEAQYF.